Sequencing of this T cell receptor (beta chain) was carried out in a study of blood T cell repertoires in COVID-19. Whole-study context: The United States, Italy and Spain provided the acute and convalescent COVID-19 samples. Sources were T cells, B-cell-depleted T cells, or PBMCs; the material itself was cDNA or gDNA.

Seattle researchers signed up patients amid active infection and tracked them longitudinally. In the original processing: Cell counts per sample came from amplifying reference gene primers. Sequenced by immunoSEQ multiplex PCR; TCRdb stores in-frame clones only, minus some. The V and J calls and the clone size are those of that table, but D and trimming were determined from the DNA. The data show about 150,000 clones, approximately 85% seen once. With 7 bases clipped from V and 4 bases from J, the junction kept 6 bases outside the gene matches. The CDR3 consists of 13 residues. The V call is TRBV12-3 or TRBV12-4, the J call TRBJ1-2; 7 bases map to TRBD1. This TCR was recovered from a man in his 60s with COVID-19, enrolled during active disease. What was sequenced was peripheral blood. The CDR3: CASTTGTLYGYTF. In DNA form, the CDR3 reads TGTGCCAGCACGACAGGGACACTCTATGGCTACACCTTC.